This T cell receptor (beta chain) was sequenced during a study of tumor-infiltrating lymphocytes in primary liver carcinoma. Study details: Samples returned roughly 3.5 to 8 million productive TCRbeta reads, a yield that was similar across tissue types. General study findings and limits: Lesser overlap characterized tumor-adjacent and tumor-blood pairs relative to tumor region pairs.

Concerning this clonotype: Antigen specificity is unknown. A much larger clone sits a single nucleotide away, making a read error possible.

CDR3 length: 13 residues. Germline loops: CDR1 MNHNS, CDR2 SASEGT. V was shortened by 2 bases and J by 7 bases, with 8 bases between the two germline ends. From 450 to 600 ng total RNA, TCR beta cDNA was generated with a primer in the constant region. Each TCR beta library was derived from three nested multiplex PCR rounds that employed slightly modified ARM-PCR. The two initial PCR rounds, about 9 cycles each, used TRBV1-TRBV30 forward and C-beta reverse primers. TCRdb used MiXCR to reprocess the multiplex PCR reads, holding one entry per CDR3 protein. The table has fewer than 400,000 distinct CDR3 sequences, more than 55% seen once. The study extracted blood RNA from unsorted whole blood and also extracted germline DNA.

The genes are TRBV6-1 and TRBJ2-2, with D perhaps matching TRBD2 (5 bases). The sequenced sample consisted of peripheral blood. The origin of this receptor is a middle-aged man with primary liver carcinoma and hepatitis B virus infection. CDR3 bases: TGTGCCAGCAGTGAAAAGGACTTCGGGGAGCTGTTTTTT. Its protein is CASSEKDFGELFF.